A selection of T cell receptor beta chains follows, all from one sample in a study of T cell changes during pregnancy in multiple sclerosis. Assay used: immunoSEQ multiplex PCR; TCRdb lists only in-frame clones, some missing. The table has about 67,000 clones, about 89% seen once; the top ten hold over 1.1%. This material consisted of peripheral blood, taken in the second trimester of pregnancy. The receptors shown here come from a female donor with multiple sclerosis, enrolled in a pregnancy study. CDR3s include the opening cysteine and the closing phenylalanine or tryptophan. Fields, in order: D gene, V gene, J gene, clone size, CDR3 protein, CDR3 DNA. The D gene is left open where the match is weak. The size of a clone is reported for some rows only, either as once, few or many, or as a class for expanded clones.

>NA|TRBV6-1|TRBJ1-5|NA
CASSGAGAPINQPQHF
TGTGCCAGCAGTGGCGCGGGGGCGCCCATCAATCAGCCCCAGCATTTT
>TRBD1|TRBV29-1|TRBJ1-1|NA
CSVKKGTVNTEAFF
TGCAGCGTTAAGAAGGGGACAGTCAACACTGAAGCTTTCTTT
>NA|TRBV18|TRBJ2-5|once
CASSPRQTTETQYF
TGTGCCAGCTCACCACGACAAACCACAGAGACCCAGTACTTC
>NA|TRBV19|TRBJ1-3|NA
CASSTQVAGNTIYF
TGTGCCAGTAGTACACAGGTGGCTGGAAACACCATATATTTT
>NA|TRBV7-2|TRBJ2-6|NA
CASSFRGGGFSGANVLTF
TGTGCCAGCAGCTTCCGGGGTGGGGGGTTCTCTGGGGCCAACGTCCTGACTTTC
>NA|TRBV7-2|TRBJ2-2|NA
CASSLYGGSTGELFF
TGTGCCAGCAGCTTATACGGAGGGTCCACCGGGGAGCTGTTTTTT
>NA|TRBV7-2|TRBJ2-7|NA
CASSLDTWSVRSYEQYF
TGTGCCAGCAGCTTAGACACGTGGTCAGTTCGCTCCTACGAGCAGTACTTC
>NA|TRBV6-5|TRBJ2-7|once
CASSYMGGAGEQYF
TGTGCCAGCAGTTACATGGGGGGGGCGGGCGAGCAGTACTTC
>NA|TRBV6-5|TRBJ1-1|NA
CASSPSPAVNTEAFF
TGTGCCAGCAGCCCTTCCCCCGCGGTGAACACTGAAGCTTTCTTT
>NA|TRBV25-1|TRBJ2-2|NA
CASSPLPTGGKNTGELFF
TGTGCCAGCAGCCCTCTTCCCACGGGGGGCAAGAACACCGGGGAGCTGTTTTTT
>NA|TRBV7-9|TRBJ2-3|NA
CASSLWVGGAADTQYF
TGTGCCAGCAGCTTATGGGTGGGGGGGGCAGCAGATACGCAGTATTTT
>TRBD1|TRBV7-6|TRBJ1-2|NA
CASSTQGASDRGYTF
TGTGCCAGCAGCACCCAGGGGGCGAGTGATCGTGGCTACACCTTC
>NA|TRBV27|TRBJ1-1|NA
CASSSTRQALNTEAFF
TGTGCCAGCAGTTCAACCCGACAGGCGCTTAACACTGAAGCTTTCTTT
>NA|TRBV13|TRBJ2-7|once
CASSLRGFYEQYF
TGTGCCAGCAGCTTAAGGGGGTTCTACGAGCAGTACTTC
>NA|TRBV6-1|TRBJ2-1|NA
CASSGTTTDYYYNEQFF
TGTGCCAGCAGTGGGACTACAACCGACTACTACTACAATGAGCAGTTCTTC
>NA|TRBV13|TRBJ1-2|NA
CASSLTGDGYTF
TGTGCCAGCAGCTTGACAGGCGATGGCTACACCTTC
>NA|TRBV30|TRBJ1-1|NA
CAWSERSLNTEAFF
TGTGCCTGGAGTGAGAGGTCCCTGAACACTGAAGCTTTCTTT
>NA|TRBV19|TRBJ2-7|few
CASSYGPVFVYEQYF
TGTGCCAGTAGTTATGGGCCAGTCTTTGTCTACGAGCAGTACTTC
>NA|TRBV4-3|TRBJ1-1|NA
CASSPTRQYTEAFF
TGCGCCAGCAGCCCGACCCGACAGTATACTGAAGCTTTCTTT
>TRBD1|TRBV12-5|TRBJ2-2|NA
CASGSGQENTGELFF
TGTGCTAGTGGTTCCGGACAGGAGAACACCGGGGAGCTGTTTTTT
>TRBD2|TRBV11-2|TRBJ2-1|NA
CASSFLVSGRAEQFF
TGTGCCAGCAGCTTCTTGGTTAGCGGGAGGGCGGAGCAGTTCTTC
>NA|TRBV30|TRBJ2-3|NA
CAWSPPPAETRRYF
TGTGCCTGGAGCCCCCCTCCCGCCGAAACTAGGCGGTATTTT
>TRBD1|TRBV5-1|TRBJ1-2|NA
CASSVDRAGGYTF
TGCGCCAGCAGCGTGGACAGGGCGGGTGGCTACACCTTC
>NA|TRBV11-2|TRBJ1-2|NA
CASSPSGGSGYTF
TGTGCCAGCAGCCCCTCGGGGGGCTCTGGCTACACCTTC
>NA|TRBV19|TRBJ1-2|NA
CASTIRRGYGYTF
TGTGCCAGTACTATAAGGAGGGGATATGGCTACACCTTC
>TRBD2|TRBV7-9|TRBJ2-1|NA
CASYGTSGGANEQFF
TGTGCCAGCTATGGGACTAGCGGGGGGGCCAATGAGCAGTTCTTC